This entry lists 23 T cell receptor beta chains sequenced from one sample in a study of blood T cell repertoires in COVID-19. Repertoires were generated with immunoSEQ multiplex PCR, while TCRdb's copy carries only in-frame clones and drops some. The sample carries 350,000 to 500,000 clones, around 90% recorded once. Sequenced material: peripheral blood. The source is a man aged 18 to 29 with COVID-19, enrolled during active disease.

V gene TRBV29-1 combines with J gene TRBJ2-1; 10 positions match TRBD2. Germline V gives CDR1 SQVTM, CDR2 ANQGSEA. V dropped 3 bases and J dropped 4; count of bases not matched to a gene: 3. The CDR3 spans 14 residues. DNA of the CDR3: TGCAGCGTTGATACTAGCGGGGTTTACAATGAGCAGTTCTTC. Residues: CSVDTSGVYNEQFF.

The rearrangement joins TRBV6-2 or TRBV6-3 to TRBJ1-1; maybe TRBD1 (6 bases). Germline lookup yields CDR1 MNHEY and CDR2 SVGEGT. This CDR3 region has 19 residues. V was shortened by 0 bases and J by 3 bases, with 23 bases between the two germline ends. The CDR3 sequence: CASSYSILGKQGSHTEAFF. CDR3 DNA: TGTGCCAGCAGTTACTCGATCTTAGGGAAACAGGGTTCTCACACTGAAGCTTTCTTT.

This clone was seen a single time. This chain links TRBV27 with TRBJ2-7; possible D gene TRBD1, 5 bases. Between the trimmed V and J ends, which lost 4 bases and 1 base, there was a span of 11 bases. This CDR3 has 14 amino acids. Germline CDR1 is MNHEY and CDR2 is SMNVEV (reference sequence). CDR3 sequence reads: CASSWAGPSYEQYF. The CDR3, as DNA: TGTGCCAGCAGTTGGGCAGGGCCTTCCTACGAGCAGTACTTC.

The chain has TRBV4-2 and TRBJ1-4; D is ambiguous. The CDR3 runs to 15 residues. The V and J ends lost 4 bases and 0 bases respectively, with 9 bases between them. CDR1 LGHNA and CDR2 YNFKEQ come from the germline V gene. The CDR3 sequence is CASSRDIPTNEKLFF. For the CDR3, the DNA is TGTGCCAGCAGCCGTGACATACCAACTAATGAAAAACTGTTTTTT.

This chain uses TRBV5-1 with TRBJ1-5; possibly TRBD1 for D (6 bases). Deletions cut 3 bases from V and 4 bases from J, with 11 bases between. The germline CDR1 and CDR2 sequences are SGHRS and YFSETQ. There are 14 residues in the CDR3. CDR3 loop: CASSSRTANQPQHF. CDR3 DNA sequence: TGCGCCAGCAGCTCCCGGACAGCTAATCAGCCCCAGCATTTT.

The V call is TRBV4-1, the J call TRBJ2-3; a weak D match, TRBD2 (8 bases). Per the germline V gene, CDR1 is MGHRA and CDR2 is YSYEKL. The CDR3 has 19 amino acids. Trimming removed 1 base from V and 2 bases from J, with 22 bases in between. The CDR3 sequence is CASSQVAPGTAGATDTQYF. The CDR3 DNA sequence: TGCGCCAGCAGCCAAGTCGCCCCCGGGACAGCGGGGGCCACAGATACGCAGTATTTT.

The genes are TRBV7-9 and TRBJ2-7, with TRBD1 matching 8 bases. Trimming at V came to 4 bases and at J to 1 base, leaving 9 bases not matched to a gene. CDR3 length equals 16 residues. The V gene's germline CDR1 is SEHNR and CDR2 FQNEAQ (reference sequence). The CDR3 nucleotides are TGTGCCAGCAGCTCGTGGGACAGGCATCCGTCCTACGAGCAGTACTTC. This codes for CASSSWDRHPSYEQYF. The full variable domain, in which reference TRBV7-9 and TRBJ2-7 provide the parts outside the CDR3, is DTGVSQNPRHKITKRGQNVTFRCDPISEHNRLYWYRQTLGQGPEFLTYFQNEAQLEKSRLLSDRFSAERPKGSFSTLEIQRTEQGDSAMYLCASSSWDRHPSYEQYFGPGTRLTVT.

This clone has just a few counts. The chain links TRBV9 to TRBJ2-1; TRBD2 aligns across 9 bases. There are 16 residues in the CDR3. Germline V gene sequence: CDR1 SGDLS, CDR2 YYNGEE. The trim removed 3 bases at V and 7 bases at J, leaving 11 bases unmatched. The CDR3 DNA is TGTGCCAGCAGCGGTAGCGGGAGCCCCCCTACAAATGAGCAGTTCTTC. This encodes CASSGSGSPPTNEQFF.

This rearrangement joins TRBV11-2 to TRBJ2-5; 9 nucleotides agree with TRBD2. Germline CDR1 and CDR2: SGHAT and FQNNGV. V lost 2 bases, J lost 2 bases, and 9 bases stayed unmatched. The CDR3 extends over 17 amino acids. The CDR3 protein is CASSLLFLAGPQETQYF. The DNA for the CDR3 is TGTGCCAGCAGCTTATTATTTCTAGCGGGGCCGCAAGAGACCCAGTACTTC.

This chain links TRBV21-1 with TRBJ1-1. TRBV21-1 is noted as a pseudogene. The CDR3 totals 14 residues. CDR3 amino acids: CASSKGRVNTEAFF. CDR3 DNA: TGTGCCAGCAGCAAAGGGAGGGTGAACACTGAAGCTTTCTTT.

The chain combines TRBV7-9 with TRBJ2-5; tentatively, D is TRBD2 (5 bases). CDR1 is SEHNR and CDR2 is FQNEAQ in the germline V gene (reference sequence). The CDR3 is 13 residues long. The germline V and J ends were trimmed by 4 bases and 1 base, with 7 bases remaining between them. For the CDR3, the DNA is TGTGCCAGCAGCTACGAGGGCCAAGAGACCCAGTACTTC. As protein: CASSYEGQETQYF.

V usage is TRBV11-2 and J usage is TRBJ2-7; D ambiguous. The germline V gene encodes CDR1 SGHAT and CDR2 FQNNGV. V lost 0 bases, J lost 6 bases, and 9 bases lay in between. The CDR3 runs 13 residues. CDR3 loop: CASSLDRNSEQYF. The CDR3 DNA sequence: TGTGCCAGCAGCTTAGATAGGAACAGCGAGCAGTACTTC.

This clone was seen a few times. The rearrangement uses TRBV7-3 and TRBJ2-1; 8 bases fit TRBD2. This CDR3 is 15 amino acids long. Germline trimming cut 5 bases from V and 4 bases from J; bases unmatched to any gene: 7. CDR1 and CDR2 (germline): SGHTA, FQGTGA. DNA for the CDR3: TGTGCCAGCAGCCGAGCGGGAGAAGGGTACAATGAGCAGTTCTTC. Protein product: CASSRAGEGYNEQFF.

The chain combines TRBV19 with TRBJ1-2; TRBD1 matches at 8 bases. Unmatched junction bases numbered 6, after V lost 6 bases and J lost 3 bases. The CDR3 loop spans 14 amino acids. Germline CDR1 and CDR2: LNHDA and SQIVND (reference sequence). CDR3 region: CASRPTGADYGYTF. As DNA, the CDR3 is TGTGCCAGTAGACCGACAGGGGCGGACTATGGCTACACCTTC.

V and J are TRBV5-8 and TRBJ2-7, with 13 bases identical to TRBD2. The germline V gene has CDR1 SGHTS and CDR2 YDEGEE. Germline trimming cut 4 bases from V and 4 bases from J; bases unmatched to any gene: 5. The CDR3 sequence is 15 residues long. The CDR3 sequence is CASSLRTSGSYEQYF. The CDR3 nucleotides are TGTGCCAGCAGCCTCCGGACTAGCGGGAGTTACGAGCAGTACTTC.

The rearrangement links TRBV6-5 to TRBJ1-4; D gene unclear. CDR1 and CDR2 from the germline V gene are MNHEY and SVGAGI. The CDR3 is 15 amino acids. Trimming stripped 6 bases from V and 8 bases from J, with 19 bases between. This CDR3 is CASRDGWTDWEKLFF. The CDR3 coding sequence is TGTGCCAGCAGAGATGGATGGACTGACTGGGAAAAACTGTTTTTT.

The chain employs TRBV11-2 and TRBJ2-1, with 8 positions matching TRBD2. V trimming: 7 bases; J trimming: 5 bases; junction bases outside the gene matches: 10. This CDR3 spans 15 amino acids. The germline V gene has CDR1 SGHAT and CDR2 FQNNGV. CDR3 protein: CASKPREGENNEQFF. The DNA of the CDR3 is TGTGCCAGCAAGCCACGGGAGGGCGAAAACAATGAGCAGTTCTTC.

The J gene is TRBJ1-6, the V gene TRBV27; no definite D call. Trimming removed 6 bases at V and 8 bases at J, with 14 bases between. The CDR3 consists of 14 residues. The V gene's germline CDR1 is MNHEY and CDR2 SMNVEV (reference sequence). Written as DNA, the CDR3 is TGTGCCAGCAGCCAAAAACCGAGAGATTCACCCCTCCACTTT. Its protein product is CASSQKPRDSPLHF.

This clone was recorded once. The rearrangement links TRBV19 to TRBJ2-4, with a weak D call TRBD2 (6 bases). The CDR3 loop spans 13 amino acids. Germline CDR1 and CDR2: LNHDA and SQIVND (reference sequence). The germline V and J ends were trimmed by 3 bases and 4 bases, with 7 bases remaining between them. The CDR3 loop is CASSIGRKNIQYF. The CDR3 nucleotides are TGTGCCAGTAGTATCGGGAGAAAAAACATTCAGTACTTC. Together with reference TRBV19 and TRBJ2-4, the CDR3 gives the full variable domain: DGGITQSPKYLFRKEGQNVTLSCEQNLNHDAMYWYRQDPGQGLRLIYYSQIVNDFQKGDIAEGYSVSREKKESFPLTVTSAQKNPTAFYLCASSIGRKNIQYFGAGTRLSVL.

The chain combines TRBV6-4 with TRBJ1-1; D ambiguous. Germline values: CDR1 MRHNA, CDR2 SNTAGT. CDR3 length: 13 residues. With 4 bases removed from V and 2 bases from J, the gap between germline ends came to 8 bases. CDR3 residues: CASSGGVNTEAFF. CDR3 nucleotide sequence: TGTGCCAGCAGTGGTGGAGTTAACACTGAAGCTTTCTTT.

V is TRBV11-2 and J is TRBJ1-2; possible D gene TRBD1, 6 bases. Deletions cut 6 bases from V and 2 bases from J, with 13 bases between. The V gene's germline CDR1 is SGHAT and CDR2 FQNNGV. The CDR3 consists of 14 residues. This CDR3 is CASRGHLQNYGYTF. The DNA of the CDR3 is TGTGCCAGCAGGGGACATCTCCAAAACTATGGCTACACCTTC.

The rearrangement joins TRBV7-8 to TRBJ2-1; perhaps TRBD2 as D (6 bases). Germline values: CDR1 SGHVS, CDR2 FQNEAQ. The germline V and J ends were trimmed by 1 base and 4 bases, with 14 bases remaining between them. The CDR3 sequence is 16 residues long. The CDR3 loop is CASSLDGGGFYNEQFF. DNA of the CDR3: TGTGCCAGCAGCTTAGACGGGGGTGGGTTTTACAATGAGCAGTTCTTC.

The chain links TRBV21-1 to TRBJ2-2; the D call in the table, TRBD2, was not verified against the DNA. TRBV21-1 is a documented pseudogene. The CDR3 consists of 16 residues. CDR3 DNA sequence: TGTGCCAGCCCGGAGGAGGTAATATCGAACACCGGGGAGCTGTTTTTT. Amino acids: CASPEEVISNTGELFF.